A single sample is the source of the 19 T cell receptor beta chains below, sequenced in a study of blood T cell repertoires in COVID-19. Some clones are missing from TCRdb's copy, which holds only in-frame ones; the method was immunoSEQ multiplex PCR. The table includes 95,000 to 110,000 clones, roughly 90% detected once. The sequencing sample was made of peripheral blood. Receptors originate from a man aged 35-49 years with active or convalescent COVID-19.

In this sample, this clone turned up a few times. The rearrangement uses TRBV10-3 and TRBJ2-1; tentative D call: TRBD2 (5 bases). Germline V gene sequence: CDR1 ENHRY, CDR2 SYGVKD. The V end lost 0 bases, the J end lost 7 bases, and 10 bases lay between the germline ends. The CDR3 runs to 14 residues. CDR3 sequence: CAISESGVANEQFF. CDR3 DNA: TGTGCCATCAGTGAGTCGGGAGTCGCAAATGAGCAGTTCTTC.

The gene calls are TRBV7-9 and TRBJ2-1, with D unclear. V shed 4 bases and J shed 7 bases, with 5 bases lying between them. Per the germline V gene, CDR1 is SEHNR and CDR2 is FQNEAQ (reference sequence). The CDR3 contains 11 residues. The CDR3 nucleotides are TGTGCCAGCAGCTATAGTAATGAGCAGTTCTTC. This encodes CASSYSNEQFF.

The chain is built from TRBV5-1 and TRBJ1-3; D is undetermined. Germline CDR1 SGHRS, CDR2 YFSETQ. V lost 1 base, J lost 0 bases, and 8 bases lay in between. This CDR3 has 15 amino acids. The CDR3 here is CASSLSGSSGNTIYF. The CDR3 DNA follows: TGCGCCAGCAGCTTGTCGGGGAGCTCTGGAAACACCATATATTTT.

CDR3 in DNA: TGTGCCAGCAGCCCGGCCTACGAGCAGTACTTC. Its protein is CASSPAYEQYF. V usage is TRBV13 and J usage is TRBJ2-7, with D unclear. The CDR3 covers 11 residues. In germline, CDR1 is PRHDT, CDR2 FYEKMQ (reference sequence). Deletions cut 5 bases from V and 2 bases from J, with 4 bases between.

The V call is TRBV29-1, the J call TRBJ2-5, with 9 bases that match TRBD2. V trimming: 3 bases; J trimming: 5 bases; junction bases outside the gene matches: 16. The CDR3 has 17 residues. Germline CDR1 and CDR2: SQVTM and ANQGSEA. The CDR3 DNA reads TGCAGCGTTGAGGCTGGGCACGCGGGAGGGTGGTGGGAGACCCAGTACTTC. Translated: CSVEAGHAGGWWETQYF.

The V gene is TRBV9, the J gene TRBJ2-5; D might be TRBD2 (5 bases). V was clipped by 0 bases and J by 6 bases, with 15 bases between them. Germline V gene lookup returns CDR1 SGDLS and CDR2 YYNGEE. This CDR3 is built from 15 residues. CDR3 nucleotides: TGTGCCAGCAGCGTAGAATCGAGCGGTGCGAAGACCCAGTACTTC. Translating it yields CASSVESSGAKTQYF. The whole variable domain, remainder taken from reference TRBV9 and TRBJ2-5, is DSGVTQTPKHLITATGQRVTLRCSPRSGDLSVYWYQQSLDQGLQFLIQYYNGEERAKGNILERFSAQQFPDLHSELNLSSLELGDSALYFCASSVESSGAKTQYFGPGTRLLVL.

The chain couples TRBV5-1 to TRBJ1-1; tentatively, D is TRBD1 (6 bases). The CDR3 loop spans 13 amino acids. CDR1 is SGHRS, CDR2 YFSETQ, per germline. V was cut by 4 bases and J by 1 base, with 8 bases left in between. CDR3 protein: CASSGTPNTEAFF. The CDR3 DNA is TGCGCCAGCAGCGGGACACCGAACACTGAAGCTTTCTTT.

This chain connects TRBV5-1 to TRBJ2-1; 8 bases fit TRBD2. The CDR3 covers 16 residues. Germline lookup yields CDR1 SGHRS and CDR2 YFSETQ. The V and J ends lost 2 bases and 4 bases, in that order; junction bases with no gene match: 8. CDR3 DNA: TGCGCCAGCAGCTTTCCAGCGGGGGTTAGTTACAATGAGCAGTTCTTC. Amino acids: CASSFPAGVSYNEQFF.

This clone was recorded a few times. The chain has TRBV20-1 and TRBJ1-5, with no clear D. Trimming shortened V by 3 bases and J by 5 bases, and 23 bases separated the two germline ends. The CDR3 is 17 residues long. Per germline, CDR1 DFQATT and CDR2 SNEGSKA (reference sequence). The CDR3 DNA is TGCAGTGCTAGTTTAGGAGGGTCAGATAAGGATGATCAGCCCCAGCATTTT. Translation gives CSASLGGSDKDDQPQHF.

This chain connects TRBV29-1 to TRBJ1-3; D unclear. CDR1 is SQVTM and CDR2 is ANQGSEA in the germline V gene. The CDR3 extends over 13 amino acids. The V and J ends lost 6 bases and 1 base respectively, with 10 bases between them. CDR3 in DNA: TGCAGCGTCCGTCGGGGATCTGGAAACACCATATATTTT. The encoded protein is CSVRRGSGNTIYF.

Written as DNA, the CDR3 is TGTGCCAGCAGTTTATTCCTAGCGGGAACCTACGAGCAGTACTTC. It codes for CASSLFLAGTYEQYF. The V and J genes are TRBV28 and TRBJ2-7, with 9 bases identical to TRBD2. This CDR3 region has 15 residues. V lost 1 base to trimming and J lost 2 bases; unmatched junction nucleotides: 3. Germline values: CDR1 MDHEN, CDR2 SYDVKM. Supplemented by reference TRBV28 and TRBJ2-7, the full variable domain reads DVKVTQSSRYLVKRTGEKVFLECVQDMDHENMFWYRQDPGLGLRLIYFSYDVKMKEKGDIPEGYSVSREKKERFSLILESASTNQTSMYLCASSLFLAGTYEQYFGPGTRLTVT.

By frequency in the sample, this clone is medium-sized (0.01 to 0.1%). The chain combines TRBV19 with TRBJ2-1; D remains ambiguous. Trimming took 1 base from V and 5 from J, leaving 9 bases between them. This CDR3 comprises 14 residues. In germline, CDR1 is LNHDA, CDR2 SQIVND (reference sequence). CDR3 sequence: CASSIGGSNNEQFF. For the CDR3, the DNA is TGTGCCAGTAGTATAGGCGGCTCTAACAATGAGCAGTTCTTC.

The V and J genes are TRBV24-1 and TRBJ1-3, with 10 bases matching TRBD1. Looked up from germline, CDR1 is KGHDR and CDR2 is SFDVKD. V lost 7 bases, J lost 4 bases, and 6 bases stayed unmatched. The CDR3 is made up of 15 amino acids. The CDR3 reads CATRLDRGHGNTIYF. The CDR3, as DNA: TGTGCCACCAGGTTAGACAGGGGGCACGGAAACACCATATATTTT.

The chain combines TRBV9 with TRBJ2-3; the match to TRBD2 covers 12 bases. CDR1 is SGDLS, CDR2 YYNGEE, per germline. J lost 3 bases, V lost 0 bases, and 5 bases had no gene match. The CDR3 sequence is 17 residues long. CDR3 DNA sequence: TGTGCCAGCAGCGTAGTAACTAGCGGGAGGTCGACAGATACGCAGTATTTT. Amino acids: CASSVVTSGRSTDTQYF.

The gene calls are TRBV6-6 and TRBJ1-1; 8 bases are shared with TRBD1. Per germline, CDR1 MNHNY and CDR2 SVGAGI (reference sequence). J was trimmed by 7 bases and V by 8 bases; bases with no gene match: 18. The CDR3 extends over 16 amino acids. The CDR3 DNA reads TGTGCCAGCCTTGCCCCAGGGGGCGCGGGGTTCAGTGAAGCTTTCTTT. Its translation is CASLAPGGAGFSEAFF.

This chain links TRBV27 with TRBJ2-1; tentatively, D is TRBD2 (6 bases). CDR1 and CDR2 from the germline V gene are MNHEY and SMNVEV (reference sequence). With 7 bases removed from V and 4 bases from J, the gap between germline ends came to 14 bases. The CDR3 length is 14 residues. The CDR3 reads CASTRDSRYNEQFF. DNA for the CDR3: TGTGCCAGCACTCGGGACTCCCGATACAATGAGCAGTTCTTC.

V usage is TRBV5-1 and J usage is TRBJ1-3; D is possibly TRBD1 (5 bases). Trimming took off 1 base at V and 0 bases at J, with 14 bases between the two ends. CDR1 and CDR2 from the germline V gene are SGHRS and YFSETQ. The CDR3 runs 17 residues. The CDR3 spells CASSLSPPGDSGNTIYF. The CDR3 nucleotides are TGCGCCAGCAGCTTGTCCCCGCCGGGGGACTCTGGAAACACCATATATTTT.

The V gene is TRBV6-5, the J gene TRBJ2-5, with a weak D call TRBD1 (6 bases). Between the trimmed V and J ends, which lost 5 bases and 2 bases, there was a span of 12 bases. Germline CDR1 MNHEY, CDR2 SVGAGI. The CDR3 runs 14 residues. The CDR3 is CASSPTTGQETQYF. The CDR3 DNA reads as TGTGCCAGCAGTCCTACAACAGGGCAAGAGACCCAGTACTTC.

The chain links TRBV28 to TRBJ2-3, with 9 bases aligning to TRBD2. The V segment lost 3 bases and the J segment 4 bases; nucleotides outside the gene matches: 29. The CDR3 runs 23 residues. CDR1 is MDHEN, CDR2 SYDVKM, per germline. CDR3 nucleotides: TGTGCCAGCAGTTTCTTCTCCCCCCTATTCCTCCCAGGTAGCGGGAGACCGGCAGATACGCAGTATTTT. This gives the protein CASSFFSPLFLPGSGRPADTQYF.